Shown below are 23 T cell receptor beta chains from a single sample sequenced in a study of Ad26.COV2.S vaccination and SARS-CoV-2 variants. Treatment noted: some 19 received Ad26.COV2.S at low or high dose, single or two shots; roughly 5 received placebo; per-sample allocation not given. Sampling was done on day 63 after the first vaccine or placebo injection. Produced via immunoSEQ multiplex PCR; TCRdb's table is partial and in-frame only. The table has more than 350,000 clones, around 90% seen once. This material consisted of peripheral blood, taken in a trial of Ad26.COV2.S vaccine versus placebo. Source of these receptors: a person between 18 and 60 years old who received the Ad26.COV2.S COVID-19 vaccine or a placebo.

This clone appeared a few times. The CDR3, as DNA: TGTGCCAGCAGTCCCAGAGTGACAGGGCCCTACAATGAGCAGTTCTTC. Translation: CASSPRVTGPYNEQFF. The chain recombines TRBV6-2 or TRBV6-3 with TRBJ2-1, with 7 bases that match TRBD1. Losses at the gene ends were 5 bases for V and 2 bases for J; bases not matched to a gene: 9. The germline gives CDR1 MNHEY, CDR2 SVGEGT. The CDR3 runs to 16 residues.

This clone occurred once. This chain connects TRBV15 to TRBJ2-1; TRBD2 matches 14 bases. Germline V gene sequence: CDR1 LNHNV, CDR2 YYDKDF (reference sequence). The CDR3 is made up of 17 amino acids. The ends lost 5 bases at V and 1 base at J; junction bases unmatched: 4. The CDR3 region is CATSSRTSGRSYNEQFF. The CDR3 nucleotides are TGTGCCACCAGCTCGCGGACTAGCGGGAGGTCCTACAATGAGCAGTTCTTC.

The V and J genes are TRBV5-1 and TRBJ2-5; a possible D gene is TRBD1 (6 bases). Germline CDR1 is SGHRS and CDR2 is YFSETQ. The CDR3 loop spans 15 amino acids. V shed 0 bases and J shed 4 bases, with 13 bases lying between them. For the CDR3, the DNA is TGCGCCAGCAGCTTGGCAGGGGCGGCAGTAGAGACCCAGTACTTC. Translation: CASSLAGAAVETQYF.

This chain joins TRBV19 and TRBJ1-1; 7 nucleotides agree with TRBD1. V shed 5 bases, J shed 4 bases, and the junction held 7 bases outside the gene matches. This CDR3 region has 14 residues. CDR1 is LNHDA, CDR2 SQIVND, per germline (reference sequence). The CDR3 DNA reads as TGTGCCAGTAGTCAACAGGGGAGCACCACTGAAGCTTTCTTT. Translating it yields CASSQQGSTTEAFF.

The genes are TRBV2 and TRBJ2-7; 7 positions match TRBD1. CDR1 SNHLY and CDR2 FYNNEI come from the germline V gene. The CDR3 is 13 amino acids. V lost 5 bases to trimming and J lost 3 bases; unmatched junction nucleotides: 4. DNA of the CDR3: TGTGCCAGCAGTCTCCGGGACAGCTACGAGCAGTACTTC. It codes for CASSLRDSYEQYF.

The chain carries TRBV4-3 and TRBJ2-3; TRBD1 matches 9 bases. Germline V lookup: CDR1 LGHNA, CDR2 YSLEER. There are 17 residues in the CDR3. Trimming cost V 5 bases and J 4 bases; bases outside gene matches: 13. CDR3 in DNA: TGCGCCAGCAGCACATCACAGGGGGCGCTCAGGTCAGATACGCAGTATTTT. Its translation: CASSTSQGALRSDTQYF.

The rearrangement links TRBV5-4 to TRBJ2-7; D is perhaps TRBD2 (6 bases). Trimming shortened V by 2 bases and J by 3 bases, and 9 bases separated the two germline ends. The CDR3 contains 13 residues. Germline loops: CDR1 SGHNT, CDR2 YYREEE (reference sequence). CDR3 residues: CASSFGLLYEQYF. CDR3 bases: TGTGCCAGCAGCTTCGGACTACTCTACGAGCAGTACTTC.

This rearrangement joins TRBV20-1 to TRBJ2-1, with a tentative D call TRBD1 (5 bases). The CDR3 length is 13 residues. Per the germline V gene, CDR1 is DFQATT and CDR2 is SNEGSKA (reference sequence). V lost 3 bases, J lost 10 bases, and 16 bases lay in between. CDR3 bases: TGCAGTGCTAGTAACGCTGATTGGGGCGAGCAGTTCTTC. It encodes CSASNADWGEQFF.

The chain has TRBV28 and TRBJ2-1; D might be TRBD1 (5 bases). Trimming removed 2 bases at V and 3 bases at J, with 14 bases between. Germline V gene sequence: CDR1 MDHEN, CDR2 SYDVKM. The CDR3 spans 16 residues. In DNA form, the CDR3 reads TGTGCCAGCAGTTTAAGGGTCGTGGACAACTACAATGAGCAGTTCTTC. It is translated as CASSLRVVDNYNEQFF.

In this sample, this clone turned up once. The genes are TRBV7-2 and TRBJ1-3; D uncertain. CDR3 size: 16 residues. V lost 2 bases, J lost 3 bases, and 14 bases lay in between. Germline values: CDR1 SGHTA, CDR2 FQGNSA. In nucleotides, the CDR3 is TGTGCCAGCAGCTTAACCGGTAGCGGGCATGGAAACACCATATATTTT. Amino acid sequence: CASSLTGSGHGNTIYF.

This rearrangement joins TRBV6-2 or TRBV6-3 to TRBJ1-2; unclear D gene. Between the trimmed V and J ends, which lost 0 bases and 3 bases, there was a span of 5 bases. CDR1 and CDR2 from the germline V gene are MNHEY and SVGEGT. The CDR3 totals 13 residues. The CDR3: CASSYSTDYGYTF. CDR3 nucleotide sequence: TGTGCCAGCAGTTACTCGACTGACTATGGCTACACCTTC.

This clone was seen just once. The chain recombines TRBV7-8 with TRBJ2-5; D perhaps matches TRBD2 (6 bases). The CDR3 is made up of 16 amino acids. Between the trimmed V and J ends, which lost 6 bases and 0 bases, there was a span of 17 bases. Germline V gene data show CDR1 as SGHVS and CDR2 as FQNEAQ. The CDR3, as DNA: TGTGCCAGCAGGCGACTAGTTATTAGCGACCAAGAGACCCAGTACTTC. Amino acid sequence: CASRRLVISDQETQYF. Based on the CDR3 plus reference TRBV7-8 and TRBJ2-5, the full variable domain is GAGVSQSPRYKVAKRGQDVALRCDPISGHVSLFWYQQALGQGPEFLTYFQNEAQLDKSGLPSDRFFAERPEGSVSTLKIQRTQQEDSAVYLCASRRLVISDQETQYFGPGTRLLVL.

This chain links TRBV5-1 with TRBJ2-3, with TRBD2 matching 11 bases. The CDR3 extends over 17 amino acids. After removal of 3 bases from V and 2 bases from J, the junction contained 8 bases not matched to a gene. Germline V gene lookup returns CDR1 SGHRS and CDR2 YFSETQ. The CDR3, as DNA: TGCGCCAGCAGCTCAACTAGCGGGAGCCGGGCCACAGATACGCAGTATTTT. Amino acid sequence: CASSSTSGSRATDTQYF.

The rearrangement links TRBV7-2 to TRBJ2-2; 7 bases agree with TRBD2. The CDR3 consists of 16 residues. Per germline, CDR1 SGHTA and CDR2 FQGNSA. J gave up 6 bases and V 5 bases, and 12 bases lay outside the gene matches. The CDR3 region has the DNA TGTGCCAGCAGCCCCCAGGCGCGGGAGTCGGCCGGGGAGCTGTTTTTT. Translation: CASSPQARESAGELFF.

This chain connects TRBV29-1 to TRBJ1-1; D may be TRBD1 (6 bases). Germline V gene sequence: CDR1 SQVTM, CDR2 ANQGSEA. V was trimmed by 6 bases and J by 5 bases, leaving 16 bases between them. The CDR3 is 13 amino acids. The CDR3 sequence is CSVKQGEWTEAFF. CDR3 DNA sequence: TGCAGCGTCAAACAGGGAGAGTGGACTGAAGCTTTCTTT. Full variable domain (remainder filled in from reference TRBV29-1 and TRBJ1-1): SAVISQKPSRDICQRGTSLTIQCQVDSQVTMMFWYRQQPGQSLTLIATANQGSEATYESGFVIDKFPISRPNLTFSTLTVSNMSPEDSSIYLCSVKQGEWTEAFFGQGTRLTVV.

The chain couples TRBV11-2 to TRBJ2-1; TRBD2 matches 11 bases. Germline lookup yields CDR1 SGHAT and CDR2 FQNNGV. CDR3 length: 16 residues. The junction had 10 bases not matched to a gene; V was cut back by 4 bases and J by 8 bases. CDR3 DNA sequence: TGTGCCAGCAGCTCCCTAGCGGGAGGCACCCTCGATGAGCAGTTCTTC. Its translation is CASSSLAGGTLDEQFF.

CDR3 coding DNA: TGCGCCAGCAGCTTGGCGTACAGGGGACGAGAGACCCAGTACTTC. Residues: CASSLAYRGRETQYF. The chain has TRBV5-1 and TRBJ2-5; 7 nucleotides match TRBD1. The germline gives CDR1 SGHRS, CDR2 YFSETQ. V was clipped by 0 bases and J by 4 bases; unmatched bases: 6. The CDR3 runs to 15 residues.

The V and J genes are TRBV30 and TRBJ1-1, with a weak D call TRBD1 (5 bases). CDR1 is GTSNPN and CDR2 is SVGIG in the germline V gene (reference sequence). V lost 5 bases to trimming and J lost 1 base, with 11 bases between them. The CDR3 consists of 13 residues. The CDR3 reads CAWLGRWNTEAFF. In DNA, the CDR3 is TGTGCCTGGTTGGGACGGTGGAACACTGAAGCTTTCTTT.

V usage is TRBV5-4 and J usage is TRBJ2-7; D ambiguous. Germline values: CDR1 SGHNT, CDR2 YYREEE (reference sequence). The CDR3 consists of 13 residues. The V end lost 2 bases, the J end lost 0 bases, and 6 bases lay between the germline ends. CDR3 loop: CASSFQASYEQYF. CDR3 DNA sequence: TGTGCCAGCAGCTTCCAGGCCTCCTACGAGCAGTACTTC.

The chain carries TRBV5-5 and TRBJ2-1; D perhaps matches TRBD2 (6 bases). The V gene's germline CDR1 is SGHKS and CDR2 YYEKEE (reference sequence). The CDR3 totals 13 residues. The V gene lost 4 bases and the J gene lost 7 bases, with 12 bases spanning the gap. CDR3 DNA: TGTGCCAGCAGCATCCTCGGGGGAAATGAGCAGTTCTTC. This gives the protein CASSILGGNEQFF.

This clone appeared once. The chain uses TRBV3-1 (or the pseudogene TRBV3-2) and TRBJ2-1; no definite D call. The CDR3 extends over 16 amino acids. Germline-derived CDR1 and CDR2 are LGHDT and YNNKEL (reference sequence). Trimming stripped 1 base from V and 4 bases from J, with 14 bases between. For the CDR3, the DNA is TGTGCCAGCAGCCAAGGACTCCCCGGGTCGTACAATGAGCAGTTCTTC. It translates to CASSQGLPGSYNEQFF.

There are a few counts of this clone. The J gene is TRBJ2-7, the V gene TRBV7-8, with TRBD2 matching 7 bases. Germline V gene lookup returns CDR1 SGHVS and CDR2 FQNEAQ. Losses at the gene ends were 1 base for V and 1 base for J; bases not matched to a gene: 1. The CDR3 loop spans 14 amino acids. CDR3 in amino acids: CASSLGGGSYEQYF. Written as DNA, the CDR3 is TGTGCCAGCAGCTTAGGGGGGGGATCCTACGAGCAGTACTTC. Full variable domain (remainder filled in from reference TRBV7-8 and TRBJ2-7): GAGVSQSPRYKVAKRGQDVALRCDPISGHVSLFWYQQALGQGPEFLTYFQNEAQLDKSGLPSDRFFAERPEGSVSTLKIQRTQQEDSAVYLCASSLGGGSYEQYFGPGTRLTVT.

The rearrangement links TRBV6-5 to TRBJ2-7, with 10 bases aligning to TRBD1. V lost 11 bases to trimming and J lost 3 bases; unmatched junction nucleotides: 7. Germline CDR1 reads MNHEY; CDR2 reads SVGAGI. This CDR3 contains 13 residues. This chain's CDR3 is CAARDRGHYEQYF. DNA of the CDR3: TGTGCCGCCCGGGACAGGGGACACTACGAGCAGTACTTC.